This TCR beta chain came from a study of cytomegalovirus exposure and HLA in healthy donors. Study context: A data release that came early held approximately 85 million unique TCRs from HLA-typed donors.

General study findings and limits: V- and J-gene trimming of TCR beta was linked (in a later analysis) to a missense DCLRE1C variant. There were several of the most significant clusters that appeared linked to common viral pathogens in a later analysis. Immune exposure information available was restricted to CMV serostatus.

In this sample, this clone turned up a few times. What it binds is unknown. CDR1 and CDR2 (germline): LGHNT, FRNRAP. The CDR3 has 13 residues. V shed 1 base and J shed 7 bases, with 10 bases lying between them. The PCR employed 60 Vbeta primers together with 13 Jbeta primers. Clones were read by immunoSEQ multiplex PCR, and TCRdb kept only the in-frame ones, dropping some. The sample holds around 140,000 clones, 8.9% seen once. This TCR was recovered from a middle-aged woman in good health and CMV-seropositive. The sample consisted of PBMCs. This chain connects TRBV12-5 to TRBJ1-2, with D hard to call. CDR3: CASGLGTIRGYTF. For the CDR3, the DNA is TGTGCTAGTGGTTTGGGTACAATTCGTGGCTACACCTTC.